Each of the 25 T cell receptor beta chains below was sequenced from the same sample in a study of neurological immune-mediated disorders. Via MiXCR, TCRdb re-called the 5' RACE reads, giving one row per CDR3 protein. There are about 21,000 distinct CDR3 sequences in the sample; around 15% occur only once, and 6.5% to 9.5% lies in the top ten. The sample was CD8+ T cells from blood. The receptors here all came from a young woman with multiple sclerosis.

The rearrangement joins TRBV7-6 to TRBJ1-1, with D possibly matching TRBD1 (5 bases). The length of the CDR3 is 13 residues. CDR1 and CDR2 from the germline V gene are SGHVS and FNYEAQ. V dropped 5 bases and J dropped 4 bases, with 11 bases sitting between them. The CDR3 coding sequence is TGTGCCAGCAGCCCAGCTGGGGGCACTGAAGCTTTCTTT. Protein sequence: CASSPAGGTEAFF.

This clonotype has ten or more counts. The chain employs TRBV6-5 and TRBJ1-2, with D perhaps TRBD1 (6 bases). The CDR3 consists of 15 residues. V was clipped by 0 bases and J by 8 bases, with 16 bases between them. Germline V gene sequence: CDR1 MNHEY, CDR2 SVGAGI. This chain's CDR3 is CASSYSGHSTWGYTF. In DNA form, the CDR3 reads TGTGCCAGCAGTTACTCGGGACATAGTACCTGGGGCTACACCTTC.

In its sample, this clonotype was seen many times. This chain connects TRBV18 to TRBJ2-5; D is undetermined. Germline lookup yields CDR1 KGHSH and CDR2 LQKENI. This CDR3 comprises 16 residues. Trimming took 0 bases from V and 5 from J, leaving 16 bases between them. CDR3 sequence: CASSPPVFGPEETQYF. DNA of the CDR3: TGTGCCAGCTCACCACCCGTTTTTGGCCCCGAGGAGACCCAGTACTTC.

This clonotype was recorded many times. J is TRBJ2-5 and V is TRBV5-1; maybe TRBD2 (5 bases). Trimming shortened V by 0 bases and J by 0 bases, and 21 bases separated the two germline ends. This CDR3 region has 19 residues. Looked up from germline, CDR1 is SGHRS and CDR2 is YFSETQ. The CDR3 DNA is TGCGCCAGCAGCTTGGGGGTACGCGGGCTAGTCGGGTACCAAGAGACCCAGTACTTC. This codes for CASSLGVRGLVGYQETQYF.

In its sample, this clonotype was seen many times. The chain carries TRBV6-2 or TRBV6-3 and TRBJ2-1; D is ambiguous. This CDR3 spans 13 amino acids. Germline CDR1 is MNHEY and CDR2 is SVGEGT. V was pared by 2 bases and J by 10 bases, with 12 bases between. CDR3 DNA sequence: TGTGCCAGCAGTTACCTGGGGTTGGGCGAGCAGTTCTTC. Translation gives CASSYLGLGEQFF.

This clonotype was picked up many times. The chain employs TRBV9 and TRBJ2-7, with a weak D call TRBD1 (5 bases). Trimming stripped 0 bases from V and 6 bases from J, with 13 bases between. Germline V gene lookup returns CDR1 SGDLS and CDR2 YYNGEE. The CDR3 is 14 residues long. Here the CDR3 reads CASSVEGRDREQYF. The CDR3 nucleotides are TGTGCCAGCAGCGTAGAGGGCAGGGATCGCGAGCAGTACTTC.

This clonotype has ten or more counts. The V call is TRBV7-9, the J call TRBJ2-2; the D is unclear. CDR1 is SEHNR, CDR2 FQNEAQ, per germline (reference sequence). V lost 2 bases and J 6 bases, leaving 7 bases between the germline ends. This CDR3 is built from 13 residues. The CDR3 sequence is CASSLIKSGELFF. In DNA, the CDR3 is TGTGCCAGCAGCTTAATTAAGTCCGGGGAGCTGTTTTTT.

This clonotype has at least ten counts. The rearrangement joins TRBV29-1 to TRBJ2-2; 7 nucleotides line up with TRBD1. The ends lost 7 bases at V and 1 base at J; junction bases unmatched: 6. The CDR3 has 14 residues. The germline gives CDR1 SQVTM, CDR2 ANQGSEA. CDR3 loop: CSAYRGRNTGELFF. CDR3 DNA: TGCAGCGCCTACAGGGGAAGGAACACCGGGGAGCTGTTTTTT.

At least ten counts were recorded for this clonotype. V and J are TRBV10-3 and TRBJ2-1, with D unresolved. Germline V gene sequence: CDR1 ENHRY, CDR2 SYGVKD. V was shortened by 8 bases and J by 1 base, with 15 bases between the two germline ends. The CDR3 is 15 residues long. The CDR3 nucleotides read TGTGCCATCCAGCAGTTGTTTGTTTCCTACAATGAGCAGTTCTTC. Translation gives CAIQQLFVSYNEQFF.

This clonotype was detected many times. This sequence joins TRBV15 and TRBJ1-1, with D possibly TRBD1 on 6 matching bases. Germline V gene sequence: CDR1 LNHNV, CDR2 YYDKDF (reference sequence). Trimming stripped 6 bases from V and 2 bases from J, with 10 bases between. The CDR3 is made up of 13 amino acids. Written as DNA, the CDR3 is TGTGCCACCAGTTCCGGGGGCAACACTGAAGCTTTCTTT. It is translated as CATSSGGNTEAFF.

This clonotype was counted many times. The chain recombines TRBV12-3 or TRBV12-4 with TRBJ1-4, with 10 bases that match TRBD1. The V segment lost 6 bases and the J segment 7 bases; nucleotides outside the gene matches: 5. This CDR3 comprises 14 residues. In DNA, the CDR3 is TGTGCCAGCAGCCCAGGACAGGGGGGTGAAAAACTGTTTTTT. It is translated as CASSPGQGGEKLFF.

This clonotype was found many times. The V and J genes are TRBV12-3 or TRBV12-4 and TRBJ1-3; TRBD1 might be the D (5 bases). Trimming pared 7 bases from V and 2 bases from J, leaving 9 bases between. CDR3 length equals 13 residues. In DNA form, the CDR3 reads TGTGCCAGCACCGGGACTCCTGGAAACACCATATATTTT. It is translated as CASTGTPGNTIYF.

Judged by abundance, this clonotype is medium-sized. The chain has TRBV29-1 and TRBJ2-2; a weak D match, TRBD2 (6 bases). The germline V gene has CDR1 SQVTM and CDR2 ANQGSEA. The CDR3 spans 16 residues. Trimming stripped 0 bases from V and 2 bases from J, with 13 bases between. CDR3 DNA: TGCAGCGTTGAAGAACCCTTAGCGGACAACACCGGGGAGCTGTTTTTT. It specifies CSVEEPLADNTGELFF.

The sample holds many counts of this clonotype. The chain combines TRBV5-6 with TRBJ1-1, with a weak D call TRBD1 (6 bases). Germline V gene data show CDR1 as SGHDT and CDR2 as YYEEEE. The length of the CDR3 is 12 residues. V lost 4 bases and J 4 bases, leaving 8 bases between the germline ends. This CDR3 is CASSPGATEAFF. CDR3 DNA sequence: TGTGCCAGCAGCCCAGGGGCCACTGAAGCTTTCTTT.

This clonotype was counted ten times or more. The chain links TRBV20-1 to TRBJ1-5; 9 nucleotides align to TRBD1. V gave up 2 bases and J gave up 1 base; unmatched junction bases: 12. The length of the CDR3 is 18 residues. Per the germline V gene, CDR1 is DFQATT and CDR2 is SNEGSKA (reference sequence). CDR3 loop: CSARLRSTGTGSNQPQHF. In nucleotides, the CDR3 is TGCAGTGCTAGACTACGTTCGACCGGGACAGGGAGCAATCAGCCCCAGCATTTT.

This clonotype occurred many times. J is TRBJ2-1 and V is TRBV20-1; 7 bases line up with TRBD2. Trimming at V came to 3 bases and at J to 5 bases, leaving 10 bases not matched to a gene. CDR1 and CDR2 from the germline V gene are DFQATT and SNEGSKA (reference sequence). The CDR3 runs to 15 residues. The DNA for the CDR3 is TGCAGTGCTAGTACTATGGAGCGGGACCACAATGAGCAGTTCTTC. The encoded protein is CSASTMERDHNEQFF.

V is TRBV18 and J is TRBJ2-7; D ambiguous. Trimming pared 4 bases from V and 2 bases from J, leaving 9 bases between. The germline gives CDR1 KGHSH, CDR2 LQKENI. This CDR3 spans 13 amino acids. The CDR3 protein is CASSRSNAYEQYF. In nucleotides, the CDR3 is TGTGCCAGCTCACGCTCGAATGCCTACGAGCAGTACTTC.

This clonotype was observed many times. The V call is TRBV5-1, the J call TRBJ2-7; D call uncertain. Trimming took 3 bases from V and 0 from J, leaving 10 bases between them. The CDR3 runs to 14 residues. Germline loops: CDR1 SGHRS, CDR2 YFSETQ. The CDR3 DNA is TGCGCCAGCAGCTGGTCGGCAGGCTCCTACGAGCAGTACGTC. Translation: CASSWSAGSYEQYV.

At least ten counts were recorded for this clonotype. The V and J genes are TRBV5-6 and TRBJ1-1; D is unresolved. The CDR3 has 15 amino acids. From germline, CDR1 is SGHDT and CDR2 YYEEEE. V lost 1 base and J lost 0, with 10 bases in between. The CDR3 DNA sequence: TGTGCCAGCAGCTTGAATCAGGCGTTGAACACTGAAGCTTTCTTT. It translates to CASSLNQALNTEAFF.

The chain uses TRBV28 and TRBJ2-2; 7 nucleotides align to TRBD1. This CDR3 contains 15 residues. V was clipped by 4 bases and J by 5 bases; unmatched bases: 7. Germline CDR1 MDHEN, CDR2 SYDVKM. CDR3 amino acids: CASSSTGVGTGELFF. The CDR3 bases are TGTGCCAGCAGTTCAACAGGGGTCGGTACCGGGGAGCTGTTTTTT.

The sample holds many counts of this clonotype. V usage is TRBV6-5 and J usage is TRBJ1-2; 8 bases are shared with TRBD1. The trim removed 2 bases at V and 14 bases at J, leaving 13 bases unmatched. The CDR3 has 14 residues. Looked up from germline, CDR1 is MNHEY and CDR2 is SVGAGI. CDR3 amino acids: CASSYRSPGQGRTF. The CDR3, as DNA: TGTGCCAGCAGTTACCGATCTCCTGGACAGGGACGAACCTTC.

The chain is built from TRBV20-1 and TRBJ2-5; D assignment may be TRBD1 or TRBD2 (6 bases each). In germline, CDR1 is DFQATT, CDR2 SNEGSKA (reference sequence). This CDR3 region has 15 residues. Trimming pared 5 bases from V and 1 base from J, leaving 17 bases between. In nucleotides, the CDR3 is TGCAGTGCTCAACAGGGAGGCTATTCCCAAGAGACCCAGTACTTC. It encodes CSAQQGGYSQETQYF.

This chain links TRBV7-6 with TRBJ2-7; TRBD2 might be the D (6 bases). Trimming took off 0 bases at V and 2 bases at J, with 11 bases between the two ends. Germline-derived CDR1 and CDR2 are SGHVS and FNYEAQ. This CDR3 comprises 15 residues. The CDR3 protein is CASSLAAGRTYEQYF. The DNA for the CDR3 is TGTGCCAGCAGCTTAGCGGCAGGGAGGACCTACGAGCAGTACTTC. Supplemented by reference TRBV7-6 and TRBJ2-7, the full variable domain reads GAGVSQSPRYKVTKRGQDVALRCDPISGHVSLYWYRQALGQGPEFLTYFNYEAQQDKSGLPNDRFSAERPEGSISTLTIQRTEQRDSAMYRCASSLAAGRTYEQYFGPGTRLTVT.

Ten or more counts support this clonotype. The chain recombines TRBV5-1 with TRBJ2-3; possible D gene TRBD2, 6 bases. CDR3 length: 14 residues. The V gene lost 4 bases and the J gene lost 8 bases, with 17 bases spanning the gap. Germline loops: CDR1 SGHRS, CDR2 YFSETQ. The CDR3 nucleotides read TGCGCCAGCAGCCTCCGGGACCTCGGGGGTACGCAGTATTTT. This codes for CASSLRDLGGTQYF.

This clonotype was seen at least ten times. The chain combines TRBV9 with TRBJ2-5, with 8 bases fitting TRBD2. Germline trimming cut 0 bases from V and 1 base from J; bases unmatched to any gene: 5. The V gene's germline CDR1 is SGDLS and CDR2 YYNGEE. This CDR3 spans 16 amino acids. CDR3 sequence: CASSVGTSGPQETQYF. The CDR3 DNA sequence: TGTGCCAGCAGCGTAGGAACTAGCGGACCCCAAGAGACCCAGTACTTC.